Presented here are 26 T cell receptor beta chains from one specimen sequenced in a study of human T cells and chemical hapten exposure. Time point denoted: patch test 3, about 24 weeks after DPC sensitization. Treatment reported: therapeutic diphenylcyclopropenone sensitization with weekly scalp DPC. One entry per CDR3 protein results from TCRdb running MiXCR on the RACE reads. Counted here are 30,000 or so distinct CDR3 sequences, nearly 6% occurring once; the ten biggest clones make up roughly 5.9%. Here the sequenced sample was whole blood, taken in connection with sensitization to the hapten diphenylcyclopropenone (DPC). Receptors originate from a man aged 25-45 years with alopecia areata. Some clones in this sample may be carry-over from other donors' samples.

At least ten counts were recorded for this clonotype. This rearrangement joins TRBV29-1 to TRBJ1-5; 9 bases fit TRBD1. The germline CDR1 and CDR2 sequences are SQVTM and ANQGSEA. V was clipped by 5 bases and J by 7 bases; unmatched bases: 6. The CDR3 is 13 residues long. This CDR3 is CSVRDRVEQPQHF. In nucleotides, the CDR3 is TGCAGCGTTCGGGACAGGGTGGAACAGCCCCAGCATTTT.

Many counts were recorded for this clonotype. The chain employs TRBV4-3 and TRBJ2-2; 7 positions agree with TRBD1. V was pared by 4 bases and J by 7 bases, with 9 bases of the junction left unmatched. CDR3 length: 15 residues. Per germline, CDR1 LGHNA and CDR2 YSLEER. CDR3 coding DNA: TGCGCCAGCAGCCGGGCCGGGACAGTTATCGGGGAGCTGTTTTTT. Protein: CASSRAGTVIGELFF.

The table lists this clonotype with many counts. The CDR3 is CASSTTDTQYF. The CDR3 DNA is TGTGCCAGCAGTACCACAGATACGCAGTATTTT. The chain recombines TRBV6-5 with TRBJ2-3; D is unclear. V lost 5 bases and J 2 bases, leaving 2 bases between the germline ends. Germline assignment: CDR1 MNHEY and CDR2 SVGAGI. This CDR3 is 11 amino acids long.

In its sample, this clonotype was seen many times. This chain connects TRBV29-1 to TRBJ2-3; D might be TRBD1 or TRBD2, each matching 5 bases. Germline-derived CDR1 and CDR2 are SQVTM and ANQGSEA. V dropped 5 bases and J dropped 1 base, with 16 bases sitting between them. The CDR3 runs 15 residues. DNA of the CDR3: TGCAGCGTTCCTTTGGGGGTAGGGGGCACAGATACGCAGTATTTT. Translated, it gives CSVPLGVGGTDTQYF.

The sample holds many counts of this clonotype. The chain is built from TRBV2 and TRBJ2-2; tentatively, D is TRBD1 (5 bases). The CDR3 is 14 amino acids. The V end lost 7 bases, the J end lost 2 bases, and 11 bases lay between the germline ends. Germline V gene data show CDR1 as SNHLY and CDR2 as FYNNEI. CDR3 region: CASNFRANTGELFF. The CDR3 DNA sequence: TGTGCCAGCAACTTCAGGGCTAACACCGGGGAGCTGTTTTTT.

The chain has TRBV2 and TRBJ2-1; D remains ambiguous. V dropped 6 bases and J dropped 0 bases, with 12 bases sitting between them. The CDR3 extends over 15 amino acids. CDR1 and CDR2 from the germline V gene are SNHLY and FYNNEI. The CDR3 spells CASSVEESSYNEQFF. The CDR3 region has the DNA TGTGCCAGCAGCGTGGAAGAAAGCTCCTACAATGAGCAGTTCTTC.

There are many counts of this clonotype. This chain connects TRBV15 to TRBJ2-1; D is possibly TRBD1 (6 bases). The CDR3 is 15 amino acids. V lost 6 bases to trimming and J lost 0 bases, with 12 bases between them. The germline V gene has CDR1 LNHNV and CDR2 YYDKDF (reference sequence). Here the CDR3 DNA reads TGTGCCACCAGTGGGGACACCAGCTCCTACAATGAGCAGTTCTTC. It codes for CATSGDTSSYNEQFF.

This clonotype was observed at least ten times. The chain combines TRBV4-2 with TRBJ2-5, with 9 positions matching TRBD2. CDR3 length equals 19 residues. The ends lost 0 bases at V and 0 bases at J; junction bases unmatched: 11. Germline CDR1 and CDR2: LGHNA and YNFKEQ. CDR3 sequence: CASSQDIAGGPPHQETQYF. Written as DNA, the CDR3 is TGTGCCAGCAGCCAAGATATTGCGGGGGGGCCCCCCCACCAAGAGACCCAGTACTTC.

This clonotype occurred many times. This chain links TRBV11-2 with TRBJ2-5; the D is unclear. There are 12 residues in the CDR3. The V end was cut by 1 base, the J end by 4 bases, with 4 bases between. Germline values: CDR1 SGHAT, CDR2 FQNNGV. The CDR3 DNA sequence: TGTGCCAGCAGCTTAGCGGGAGAGACCCAGTACTTC. This translates into CASSLAGETQYF.

This clonotype was observed at least ten times. The CDR3 loop reads CSAAQALNTGELFF. CDR3 nucleotide sequence: TGCAGTGCTGCGCAGGCCTTGAACACCGGGGAGCTGTTTTTT. This chain joins TRBV20-1 and TRBJ2-2, with D unresolved. CDR1 is DFQATT and CDR2 is SNEGSKA in the germline V gene (reference sequence). The CDR3 runs to 14 residues. V lost 5 bases to trimming and J lost 1 base, with 11 bases between them.

This clonotype was observed at least ten times. V is TRBV24-1 and J is TRBJ2-3; 8 positions match TRBD2. V dropped 7 bases and J dropped 1; count of bases not matched to a gene: 6. Germline V gene data show CDR1 as KGHDR and CDR2 as SFDVKD. The CDR3 has 15 residues. CDR3 loop: CATSRAGDGTDTQYF. CDR3 DNA: TGTGCCACCAGCCGAGCGGGAGACGGCACAGATACGCAGTATTTT.

In this sample, this clonotype turned up many times. This chain uses TRBV19 with TRBJ1-4, with 10 bases fitting TRBD1. The CDR3 consists of 16 residues. V gave up 3 bases and J gave up 3 bases; unmatched junction bases: 4. The germline gives CDR1 LNHDA, CDR2 SQIVND (reference sequence). CDR3 DNA sequence: TGTGCCAGTAGTATCGGGACAGGGGTTGCTAATGAAAAACTGTTTTTT. It encodes CASSIGTGVANEKLFF.

At least ten counts were recorded for this clonotype. The genes are TRBV6-1 and TRBJ2-1; D is perhaps TRBD2 (5 bases). The CDR3 loop spans 14 amino acids. With 2 bases removed from V and 12 bases from J, the gap between germline ends came to 17 bases. Germline assignment: CDR1 MNHNS and CDR2 SASEGT. In DNA, the CDR3 is TGTGCCAGCAGTGAATCGAGGGTCCAATCGACGCAGTTCTTC. Amino acid sequence: CASSESRVQSTQFF.

The sample holds many counts of this clonotype. The chain combines TRBV10-3 with TRBJ1-5; D not resolved. The CDR3 covers 15 residues. The V and J ends lost 3 bases and 2 bases respectively, with 11 bases between them. Germline loops: CDR1 ENHRY, CDR2 SYGVKD. This CDR3 is CAISERENGNQPQHF. For the CDR3, the DNA is TGTGCCATCAGTGAAAGGGAAAACGGCAATCAGCCCCAGCATTTT.

As regards this clonotype: Given a much more abundant clone one base away, this may be a read error. V usage is TRBV6-5 and J usage is TRBJ2-5, with D possibly matching TRBD2 (6 bases). Trimming took off 6 bases at V and 0 bases at J, with 20 bases between the two ends. Germline CDR1 reads MNHEY; CDR2 reads SVGAGI. The CDR3 spans 17 residues. The CDR3 nucleotides are TGTGCCAGCAGAACTCGCTCGCGACTAGAATACCAAGAGACCCAGTACTTC. Translating it yields CASRTRSRLEYQETQYF.

Many counts were recorded for this clonotype. The J gene is TRBJ2-7, the V gene TRBV6-1, with a tentative D call TRBD2 (6 bases). Germline V gene data show CDR1 as MNHNS and CDR2 as SASEGT. The CDR3 runs to 15 residues. V gave up 6 bases and J gave up 0 bases, with 15 bases separating them. The CDR3 sequence is CASRPNSGSSYEQYF. Here the CDR3 DNA reads TGTGCCAGCAGGCCCAATAGCGGAAGCTCCTACGAGCAGTACTTC.

This clonotype occurred many times. This sequence joins TRBV6-5 and TRBJ2-1; 7 nucleotides align to TRBD1. After removal of 5 bases from V and 0 bases from J, the junction contained 4 bases not matched to a gene. Germline-derived CDR1 and CDR2 are MNHEY and SVGAGI. This CDR3 contains 15 residues. CDR3: CASSATGSSYNEQFF. In nucleotides, the CDR3 is TGTGCCAGCAGTGCGACAGGGAGCTCCTACAATGAGCAGTTCTTC.

At least ten counts were recorded for this clonotype. The genes are TRBV6-2 or TRBV6-3 and TRBJ1-3, with TRBD1 as a possible D gene (5 bases). The CDR3 has 15 residues. Trimming removed 5 bases at V and 2 bases at J, with 13 bases between. In germline, CDR1 is MNHEY, CDR2 SVGEGT. CDR3 DNA sequence: TGTGCCAGCAGTGACGCGGGGGAGCCTGGAAACACCATATATTTT. It yields the protein CASSDAGEPGNTIYF.

As for this clonotype: Since a much larger clone is just one base distant, this may be a read error. The chain recombines TRBV7-2 with TRBJ2-5, with 9 bases lining up with TRBD2. Trimming at V came to 4 bases and at J to 5 bases, leaving 14 bases not matched to a gene. CDR3 size: 17 residues. The germline V gene encodes CDR1 SGHTA and CDR2 FQGNSA. The CDR3 loop is CASSWTGISGSRETQYF. In nucleotides, the CDR3 is TGTGCCAGCAGCTGGACCGGGATTAGCGGGAGTAGGGAGACCCAGTACTTC.

This clonotype has a count of ten or more. The chain uses TRBV24-1 and TRBJ1-5; D unresolved. The CDR3 spans 15 residues. Trimming took off 7 bases at V and 2 bases at J, with 14 bases between the two ends. Germline CDR1 is KGHDR and CDR2 is SFDVKD. The CDR3 DNA reads as TGTGCCACCAGCCCCGGGCCCCAGGGCAATCAGCCCCAGCATTTT. This gives the protein CATSPGPQGNQPQHF.

This clonotype has ten or more counts. The rearrangement uses TRBV7-2 and TRBJ2-5; TRBD1 is a possible D gene (5 bases). Trimming shortened V by 6 bases and J by 3 bases, and 11 bases separated the two germline ends. CDR3 length: 13 residues. CDR1 and CDR2 (germline): SGHTA, FQGNSA. The CDR3 DNA reads as TGTGCCAGCAGTTTTGACAGAAAAGAGACCCAGTACTTC. This translates into CASSFDRKETQYF.

In its sample, this clonotype was seen many times. The chain recombines TRBV5-4 with TRBJ2-2; tentatively, D is TRBD2 (6 bases). The CDR3 has 15 residues. V lost 4 bases and J 4 bases, leaving 14 bases between the germline ends. Germline assignment: CDR1 SGHNT and CDR2 YYREEE (reference sequence). The CDR3 nucleotides read TGTGCCAGCAGCCCCGGCGGGATCTCCACCGGGGAGCTGTTTTTT. It translates to CASSPGGISTGELFF.

This clonotype was seen many times. The rearrangement joins TRBV7-9 to TRBJ2-2, with D maybe TRBD2 (5 bases). V shed 0 bases and J shed 3 bases, with 11 bases lying between them. The germline gives CDR1 SEHNR, CDR2 FQNEAQ (reference sequence). CDR3 length equals 16 residues. DNA for the CDR3: TGTGCCAGCAGCTTAGCCCCCGGGATTTACACCGGGGAGCTGTTTTTT. This codes for CASSLAPGIYTGELFF.

This clonotype is classed as medium-sized (0.01 to 0.1%). The chain couples TRBV5-5 to TRBJ2-2, with 9 bases aligning to TRBD1. The germline V gene has CDR1 SGHKS and CDR2 YYEKEE (reference sequence). With V trimmed by 2 bases and J by 5 bases, 1 base remained unmatched. CDR3 size: 14 residues. The CDR3 nucleotides are TGTGCCAGCAGCTTAGGACAGGGGACCGGGGAGCTGTTTTTT. This codes for CASSLGQGTGELFF. The entire variable domain, with the rest obtained from reference TRBV5-5 and TRBJ2-2, is as follows: DAGVTQSPTHLIKTRGQQVTLRCSPISGHKSVSWYQQVLGQGPQFIFQYYEKEERGRGNFPDRFSARQFPNYSSELNVNALLLGDSALYLCASSLGQGTGELFFGEGSRLTVL.

This clonotype was counted ten times or more. V gene TRBV12-3 or TRBV12-4 combines with J gene TRBJ1-2, with TRBD1 as a possible D gene (6 bases). Between the trimmed V and J ends, which lost 2 bases and 7 bases, there was a span of 14 bases. This CDR3 region has 14 residues. The CDR3 spells CASSLLRTEGGYTF. The CDR3 nucleotides read TGTGCCAGCAGTTTATTGAGGACAGAAGGTGGCTACACCTTC.

This clonotype was recorded at least ten times. The rearrangement links TRBV29-1 to TRBJ2-5; TRBD1 or TRBD2 may be the D gene (5 bases each). Looked up from germline, CDR1 is SQVTM and CDR2 is ANQGSEA. V gave up 3 bases and J gave up 2 bases, with 10 bases separating them. The CDR3 consists of 13 residues. CDR3 in amino acids: CSVEGESQETQYF. The CDR3 coding sequence is TGCAGCGTTGAGGGGGAGTCACAAGAGACCCAGTACTTC.